What follows are 14 T cell receptor beta chains derived from one specimen sequenced in a study of post-analysis software for immune sequencing data. General study findings and limits: Patients showed TRBV5-6, TRBV5-1 and TRBV20-1 among a handful of TRBV segments more frequent than in controls.

Incorporated into the TCR beta cDNA libraries were unique molecular identifiers, which served to reduce PCR and sequencing biases. TCRdb ran MiXCR on the PCR reads and lists one entry per CDR3 protein. In the table there are about 460,000 distinct CDR3 sequences, roughly 45% of which are singletons. These receptors' antigens are unknown. Sequencing was performed on blood. The receptor set was obtained from a girl between 10 and 17 years old with multiple sclerosis.

The J gene is TRBJ2-7, the V gene TRBV2, with a weak D call TRBD2 (5 bases). The germline V gene encodes CDR1 SNHLY and CDR2 FYNNEI. This CDR3 region has 15 residues. V gave up 6 bases and J gave up 2 bases, with 17 bases separating them. The CDR3 nucleotides are TGTGCCAGCAGCGCTCGACGGGATACTACCTACGAGCAGTACTTC. This gives the protein CASSARRDTTYEQYF.

This chain joins TRBV29-1 and TRBJ1-2; D gene unclear. The germline CDR1 and CDR2 sequences are SQVTM and ANQGSEA. This CDR3 is 13 amino acids long. The V gene lost 4 bases and the J gene lost 7 bases, with 16 bases spanning the gap. The CDR3, as DNA: TGCAGCGTTGCAGGTATCTGGGGTTCTGGCTACACCTTC. This encodes CSVAGIWGSGYTF.

With regard to this clonotype: A read error may produce the germline difference seen at one junction end. The chain uses TRBV5-1 and TRBJ2-7; 9 nucleotides agree with TRBD1. Germline V gene data show CDR1 as SGHRS and CDR2 as YFSETQ. This CDR3 contains 14 residues. DNA of the CDR3: TGCGCTAGCAGGGTGGGGACAGGGTCCTACGAGCAGTACTTC. This gives the protein CASRVGTGSYEQYF.

The V and J genes are TRBV28 and TRBJ2-7; 10 bases match TRBD2. After removal of 5 bases from V and 3 bases from J, the junction contained 7 bases not matched to a gene. This CDR3 spans 15 amino acids. Germline values: CDR1 MDHEN, CDR2 SYDVKM. DNA for the CDR3: TGTGCCAGCAGTGGGCCGGGACTAGCGAACTACGAGCAGTACTTC. Translated, it gives CASSGPGLANYEQYF.

The genes are TRBV4-1 and TRBJ2-2; D not resolved. V lost 1 base and J 2 bases, leaving 5 bases between the germline ends. The CDR3 is 14 residues long. Germline CDR1 reads MGHRA; CDR2 reads YSYEKL. Written as DNA, the CDR3 is TGCGCCAGCAGCCAAGTGACCAACACCGGGGAGCTGTTTTTT. It is translated as CASSQVTNTGELFF.

This clonotype appeared a few times. V gene TRBV28 combines with J gene TRBJ2-7, with D possibly being TRBD2 (6 bases). The CDR3 spans 15 residues. From germline, CDR1 is MDHEN and CDR2 SYDVKM. V was shortened by 5 bases and J by 3 bases, with 17 bases between the two germline ends. The CDR3 protein is CASSMGLSKGYEQYF. In nucleotides, the CDR3 is TGTGCCAGCAGTATGGGACTTTCTAAAGGCTACGAGCAGTACTTC. Filled out from reference TRBV28 and TRBJ2-7, the complete variable domain reads DVKVTQSSRYLVKRTGEKVFLECVQDMDHENMFWYRQDPGLGLRLIYFSYDVKMKEKGDIPEGYSVSREKKERFSLILESASTNQTSMYLCASSMGLSKGYEQYFGPGTRLTVT.

This chain connects TRBV6-5 to TRBJ2-3; 7 nucleotides agree with TRBD1. This CDR3 is built from 14 residues. V dropped 6 bases and J dropped 3; count of bases not matched to a gene: 6. Germline CDR1 MNHEY, CDR2 SVGAGI. In DNA form, the CDR3 reads TGTGCCAGCAGAGACGACAGGGAGACAGATACGCAGTATTTT. As protein: CASRDDRETDTQYF.

V and J are TRBV9 and TRBJ2-1; 10 positions match TRBD2. Germline V gene data show CDR1 as SGDLS and CDR2 as YYNGEE. The CDR3 runs 17 residues. V was clipped by 4 bases and J by 0 bases; unmatched bases: 7. CDR3 in amino acids: CASSPGLAVSSYNEQFF. The CDR3 nucleotides read TGTGCCAGCAGCCCTGGACTAGCGGTGAGCTCCTACAATGAGCAGTTCTTC.

V usage is TRBV29-1 and J usage is TRBJ1-5, with 9 bases matching TRBD1. Germline-derived CDR1 and CDR2 are SQVTM and ANQGSEA. This CDR3 is 13 amino acids long. V shed 7 bases, J shed 7 bases, and the junction held 8 bases outside the gene matches. The CDR3 DNA reads as TGCAGCGCCGGGACAGGGCAGGGCCAGCCCCAGCATTTT. Amino acids: CSAGTGQGQPQHF.

The chain joins TRBV20-1 to TRBJ2-1, with a tentative D call TRBD1 (6 bases). The ends were cut back, 4 bases at V and 0 bases at J, with 10 bases in the middle. CDR3 length: 14 residues. Per the germline V gene, CDR1 is DFQATT and CDR2 is SNEGSKA (reference sequence). CDR3 loop: CSANGQISYNEQFF. The CDR3 DNA reads TGCAGTGCTAACGGACAGATCTCCTACAATGAGCAGTTCTTC.

This clonotype was observed a handful of times. The rearrangement uses TRBV4-1 and TRBJ2-4; weak D call: TRBD1 (6 bases). Trimming cost V 0 bases and J 1 base, with 10 bases left between them. The CDR3 spans 16 residues. The germline gives CDR1 MGHRA, CDR2 YSYEKL. The chain's CDR3 is CASSQDPTGAKNIQYF. CDR3 DNA: TGCGCCAGCAGCCAAGATCCTACAGGGGCCAAAAACATTCAGTACTTC.

This clonotype was recorded a few times. The genes are TRBV6-5 and TRBJ2-7, with 12 bases that match TRBD1. V was pared by 6 bases and J by 7 bases, with 10 bases of the junction left unmatched. The CDR3 covers 15 residues. CDR1 is MNHEY and CDR2 is SVGAGI in the germline V gene. The CDR3 nucleotides are TGTGCCAGCAGGGGTTTGGGACAGGGGGCAGGGGAGCAGTACTTC. It specifies CASRGLGQGAGEQYF.

This clonotype was seen a handful of times. J is TRBJ2-5 and V is TRBV5-1, with D perhaps matching TRBD2 (6 bases). Trimming left V 0 bases short and J 2 bases short, with 11 bases between. This CDR3 contains 15 residues. Germline V gene lookup returns CDR1 SGHRS and CDR2 YFSETQ. The CDR3 region is CASSLAAGPQETQYF. The CDR3 DNA follows: TGCGCCAGCAGCTTGGCCGCGGGACCGCAAGAGACCCAGTACTTC.

The rearrangement joins TRBV4-2 to TRBJ1-5; D may be TRBD1 (6 bases). This CDR3 is built from 15 residues. With 1 base removed from V and 5 bases from J, the gap between germline ends came to 12 bases. Germline V gene sequence: CDR1 LGHNA, CDR2 YNFKEQ. CDR3 nucleotides: TGTGCCAGCAGCCAAGTTTCAGGGGTGGATCAGCCCCAGCATTTT. This translates into CASSQVSGVDQPQHF.